The T cell receptor (beta chain) under discussion was sequenced for a study of human T cells and chemical hapten exposure. Findings of the study overall: Having alopecia, the donors may differ immunologically from healthy people.

Time point meaning: patch test 2, 6 weeks after DPC sensitization. The treatment: therapeutic diphenylcyclopropenone sensitization with weekly scalp DPC. V shed 5 bases and J shed 8 bases, with 15 bases lying between them. This CDR3 region has 12 residues. Looked up from germline, CDR1 is SQVTM and CDR2 is ANQGSEA. Each cDNA molecule in the library carried unique molecular identifiers. Each CDR3 protein gets one entry after TCRdb re-called the RACE reads with MiXCR. Of more than 110,000 distinct CDR3 sequences listed, about 10% are singletons. About this clonotype: What it recognizes is unknown.

The chain uses TRBV29-1 and TRBJ1-2; no firm D call. The material sequenced was whole blood, taken in connection with sensitization to the hapten diphenylcyclopropenone (DPC). This receptor was taken from a woman between 50 and 59 years old with alopecia areata. Some clones in this sample may be carry-over from other donors' samples. The CDR3 DNA is TGCAGCGTTCTCACCCCCGGGAAAGGCTACACCTTC. This gives the protein CSVLTPGKGYTF.